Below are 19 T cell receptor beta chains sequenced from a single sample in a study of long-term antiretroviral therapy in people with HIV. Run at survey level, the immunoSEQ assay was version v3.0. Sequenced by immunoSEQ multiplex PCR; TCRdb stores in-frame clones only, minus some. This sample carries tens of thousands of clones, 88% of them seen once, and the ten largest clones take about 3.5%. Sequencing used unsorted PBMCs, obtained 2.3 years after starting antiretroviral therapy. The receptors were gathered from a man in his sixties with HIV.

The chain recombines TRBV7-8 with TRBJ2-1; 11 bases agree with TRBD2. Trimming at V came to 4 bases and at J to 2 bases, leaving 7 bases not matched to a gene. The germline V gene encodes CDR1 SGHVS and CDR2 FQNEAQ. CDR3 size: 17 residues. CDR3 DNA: TGTGCCAGCAGCTCGGCACTAGCGGGAGTCCCCTACAATGAGCAGTTCTTC. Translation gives CASSSALAGVPYNEQFF.

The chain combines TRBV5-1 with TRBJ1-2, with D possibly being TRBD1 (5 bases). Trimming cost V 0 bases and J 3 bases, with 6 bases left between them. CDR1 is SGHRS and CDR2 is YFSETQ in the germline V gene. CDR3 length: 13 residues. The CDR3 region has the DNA TGCGCCAGCAGCTTGGGACAGCACTATGGCTACACCTTC. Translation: CASSLGQHYGYTF.

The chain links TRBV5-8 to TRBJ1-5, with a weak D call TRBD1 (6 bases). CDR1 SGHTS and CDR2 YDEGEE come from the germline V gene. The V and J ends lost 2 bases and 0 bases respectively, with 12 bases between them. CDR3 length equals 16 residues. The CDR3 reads CASSLQGWYSNQPQHF. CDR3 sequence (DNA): TGTGCCAGCAGCTTACAGGGTTGGTATAGCAATCAGCCCCAGCATTTT.

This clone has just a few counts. The CDR3 DNA sequence: TGTGCCAGCAGCGTAGGTGTTCATCAGCAGCCCCAGCATTTT. This gives the protein CASSVGVHQQPQHF. The rearrangement joins TRBV9 to TRBJ1-5; D gene uncertain. V was trimmed by 0 bases and J by 7 bases, leaving 11 bases between them. This CDR3 comprises 14 residues. The V gene's germline CDR1 is SGDLS and CDR2 YYNGEE.

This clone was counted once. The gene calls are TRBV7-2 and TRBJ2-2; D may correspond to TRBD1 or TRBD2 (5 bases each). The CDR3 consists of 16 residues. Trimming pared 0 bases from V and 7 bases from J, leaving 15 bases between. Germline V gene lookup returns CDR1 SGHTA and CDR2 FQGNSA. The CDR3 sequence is CASSLAGDPSVGELFF. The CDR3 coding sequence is TGTGCCAGCAGCTTAGCGGGGGACCCCTCGGTCGGGGAGCTGTTTTTT.

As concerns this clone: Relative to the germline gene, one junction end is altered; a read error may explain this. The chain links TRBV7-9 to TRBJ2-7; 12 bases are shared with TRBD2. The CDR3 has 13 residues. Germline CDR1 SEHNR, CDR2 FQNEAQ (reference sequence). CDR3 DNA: TGTGCCAGCAGCTTAGAGGGACTAGCGGGTTCTGACTTC. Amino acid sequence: CASSLEGLAGSDF.

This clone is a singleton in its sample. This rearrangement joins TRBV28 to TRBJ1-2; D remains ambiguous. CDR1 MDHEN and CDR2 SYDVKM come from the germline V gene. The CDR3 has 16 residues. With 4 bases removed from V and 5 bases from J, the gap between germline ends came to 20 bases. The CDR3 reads CASSYPGLETWYGYTF. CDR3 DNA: TGTGCCAGCAGTTACCCCGGGTTGGAGACATGGTATGGCTACACCTTC.

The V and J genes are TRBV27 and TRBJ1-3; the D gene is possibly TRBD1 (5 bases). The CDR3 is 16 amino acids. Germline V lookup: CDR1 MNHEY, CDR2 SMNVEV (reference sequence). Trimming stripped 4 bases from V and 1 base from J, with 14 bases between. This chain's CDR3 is CASSWAGPGSGNTIYF. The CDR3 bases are TGTGCCAGCAGTTGGGCGGGGCCTGGTTCTGGAAACACCATATATTTT.

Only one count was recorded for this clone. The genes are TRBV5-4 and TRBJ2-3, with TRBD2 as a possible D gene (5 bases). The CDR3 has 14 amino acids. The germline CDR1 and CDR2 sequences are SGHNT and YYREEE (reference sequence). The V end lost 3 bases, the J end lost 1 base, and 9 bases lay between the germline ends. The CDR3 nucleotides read TGTGCCAGCAGCTCGAGGCGGGGCACAGATACGCAGTATTTT. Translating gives CASSSRRGTDTQYF.

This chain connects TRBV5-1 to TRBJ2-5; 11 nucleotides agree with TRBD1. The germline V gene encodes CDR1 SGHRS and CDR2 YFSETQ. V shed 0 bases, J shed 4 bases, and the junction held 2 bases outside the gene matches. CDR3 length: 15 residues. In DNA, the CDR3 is TGCGCCAGCAGCTTGGGGGACAGGGGGGCAGAGACCCAGTACTTC. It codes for CASSLGDRGAETQYF.

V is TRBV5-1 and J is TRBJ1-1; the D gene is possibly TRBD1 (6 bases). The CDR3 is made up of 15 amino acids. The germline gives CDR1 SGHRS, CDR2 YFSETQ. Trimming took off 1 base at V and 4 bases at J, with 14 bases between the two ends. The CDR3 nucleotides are TGCGCCAGCAGCTTGTTCGGGGGAGGGGGCACTGAAGCTTTCTTT. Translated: CASSLFGGGGTEAFF.

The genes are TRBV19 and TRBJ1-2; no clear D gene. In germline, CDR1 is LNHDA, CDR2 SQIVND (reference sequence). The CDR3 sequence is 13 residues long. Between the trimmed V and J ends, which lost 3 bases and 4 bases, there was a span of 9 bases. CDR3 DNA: TGTGCCAGTAGTATGGGAGGGCGCTATGGCTACACCTTC. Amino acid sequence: CASSMGGRYGYTF. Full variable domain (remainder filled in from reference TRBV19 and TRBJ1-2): DGGITQSPKYLFRKEGQNVTLSCEQNLNHDAMYWYRQDPGQGLRLIYYSQIVNDFQKGDIAEGYSVSREKKESFPLTVTSAQKNPTAFYLCASSMGGRYGYTFGSGTRLTVV.

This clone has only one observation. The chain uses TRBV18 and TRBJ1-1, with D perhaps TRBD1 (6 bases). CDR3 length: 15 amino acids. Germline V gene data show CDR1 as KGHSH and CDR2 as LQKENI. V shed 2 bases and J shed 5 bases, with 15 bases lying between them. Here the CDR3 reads CASSPLRGPVTEAFF. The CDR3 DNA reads TGTGCCAGCTCACCATTGCGGGGGCCGGTTACTGAAGCTTTCTTT.

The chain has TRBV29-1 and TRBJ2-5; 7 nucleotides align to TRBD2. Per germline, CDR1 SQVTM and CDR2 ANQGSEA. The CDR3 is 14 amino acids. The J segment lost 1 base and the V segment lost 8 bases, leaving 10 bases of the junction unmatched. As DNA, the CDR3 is TGCAGCTGGAAAGGGACTAACCTCCAAGAGACCCAGTACTTC. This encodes CSWKGTNLQETQYF.

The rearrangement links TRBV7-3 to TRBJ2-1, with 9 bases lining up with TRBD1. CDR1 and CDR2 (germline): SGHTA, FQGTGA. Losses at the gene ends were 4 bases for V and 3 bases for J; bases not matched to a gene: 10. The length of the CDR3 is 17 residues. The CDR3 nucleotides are TGTGCCAGCAGCTCCAACTTCGGGACAGGGCTCTACAATGAGCAGTTCTTC. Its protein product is CASSSNFGTGLYNEQFF.

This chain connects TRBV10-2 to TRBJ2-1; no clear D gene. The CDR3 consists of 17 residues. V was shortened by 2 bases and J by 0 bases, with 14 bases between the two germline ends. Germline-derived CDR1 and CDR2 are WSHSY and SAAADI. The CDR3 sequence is CASSELASPISYNEQFF. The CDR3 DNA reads TGCGCCAGCAGTGAGCTGGCGAGCCCCATCTCCTACAATGAGCAGTTCTTC.

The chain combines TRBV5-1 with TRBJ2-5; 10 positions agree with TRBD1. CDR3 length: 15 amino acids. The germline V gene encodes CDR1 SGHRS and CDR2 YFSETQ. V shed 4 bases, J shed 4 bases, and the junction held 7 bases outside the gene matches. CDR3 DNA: TGCGCCAGCAGCCCCCAGACAGGGGGCCTAGAGACCCAGTACTTC. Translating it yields CASSPQTGGLETQYF.

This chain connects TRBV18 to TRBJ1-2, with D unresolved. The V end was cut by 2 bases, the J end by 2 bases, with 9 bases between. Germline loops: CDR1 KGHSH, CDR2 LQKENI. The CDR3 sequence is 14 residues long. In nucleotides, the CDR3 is TGTGCCAGCTCACCAACGATGAACAACTATGGCTACACCTTC. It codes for CASSPTMNNYGYTF. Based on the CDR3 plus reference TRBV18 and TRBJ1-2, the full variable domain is NAGVMQNPRHLVRRRGQEARLRCSPMKGHSHVYWYRQLPEEGLKFMVYLQKENIIDESGMPKERFSAEFPKEGPSILRIQQVVRGDSAAYFCASSPTMNNYGYTFGSGTRLTVV.

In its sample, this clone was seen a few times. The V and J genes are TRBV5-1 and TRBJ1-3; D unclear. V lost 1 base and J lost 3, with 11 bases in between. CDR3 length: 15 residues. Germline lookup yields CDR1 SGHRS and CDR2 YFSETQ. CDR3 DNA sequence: TGCGCCAGCAGCTTGCAAGGGCTGGGTGGAAACACCATATATTTT. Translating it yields CASSLQGLGGNTIYF. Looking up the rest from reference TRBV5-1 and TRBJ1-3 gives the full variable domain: KAGVTQTPRYLIKTRGQQVTLSCSPISGHRSVSWYQQTPGQGLQFLFEYFSETQRNKGNFPGRFSGRQFSNSRSEMNVSTLELGDSALYLCASSLQGLGGNTIYFGEGSWLTVV.